This is a list of T cell receptor beta chains from one sample in a study of early T cells in non-severe SARS-CoV-2 infection. TCRdb analysed the 5' RACE reads with MiXCR anew, one entry per CDR3 protein. The data show tens of thousands of distinct CDR3 sequences, roughly an eighth seen once. The sequenced sample was whole blood, obtained at baseline. These receptors all stem from an adult who was a healthcare worker with PCR-confirmed SARS-CoV-2 infection or an uninfected control (not recorded which). The CDR3 runs from the conserved cysteine through the conserved F or W. D genes are given only for firm matches. Not all rows give a size; the values are once, few, many and, for expanded clones, a class.

V: TRBV4-3
D: TRBD2
length: 17
size: NA
J: TRBJ2-3
CDR3: CASSQGWEGRVTDTQYF
DNA: TGCGCCAGCAGCCAGGGCTGGGAGGGCCGGGTCACAGATACGCAGTATTTT

V: TRBV28
D: TRBD2
length: 17
size: few
J: TRBJ2-1
CDR3: CASSFYSGKSSYNEQFF
DNA: TGTGCCAGCAGTTTCTATAGCGGGAAATCTTCCTACAATGAGCAGTTCTTC

V: TRBV9
D: NA
length: 14
size: NA
J: TRBJ1-2
CDR3: CASSVLGAGNGYTF
DNA: TGTGCCAGCAGCGTATTGGGGGCCGGTAATGGCTACACCTTC

V: TRBV4-3
D: NA
length: 17
size: many
J: TRBJ1-6
CDR3: CASSQRGPADYNSPLHF
DNA: TGCGCCAGCAGCCAAAGAGGACCGGCAGATTATAATTCACCCCTCCACTTT

V: TRBV12-3/TRBV12-4
D: NA
length: 15
size: many
J: TRBJ1-1
CDR3: CASSSILRGGTEAFF
DNA: TGTGCCAGCAGTTCAATACTAAGGGGCGGCACTGAAGCTTTCTTT

V: TRBV27
D: TRBD1
length: 14
size: NA
J: TRBJ1-5
CDR3: CASSPDRGDQPQHF
DNA: TGTGCCAGCAGCCCGGACAGGGGAGACCAGCCCCAGCATTTT

V: TRBV27
D: NA
length: 14
size: many
J: TRBJ1-5
CDR3: CASSLATGTQPQHF
DNA: TGTGCCAGCAGTTTGGCTACAGGGACTCAGCCCCAGCATTTT

V: TRBV18
D: NA
length: 14
size: NA
J: TRBJ1-2
CDR3: CASSPSAGDYGYTF
DNA: TGTGCCAGCTCACCATCCGCAGGGGACTATGGCTACACCTTC

V: TRBV10-3
D: NA
length: 13
size: few
J: TRBJ2-2
CDR3: CAIRQRNTGELFF
DNA: TGTGCCATTAGGCAGAGGAACACCGGGGAGCTGTTTTTT

V: TRBV30
D: NA
length: 13
size: NA
J: TRBJ1-1
CDR3: CAWSKGMNTEAFF
DNA: TGTGCCTGGAGTAAGGGAATGAACACTGAAGCTTTCTTT

V: TRBV4-3
D: NA
length: 18
size: few
J: TRBJ2-3
CDR3: CASSRWDSPGVGTDTQYF
DNA: TGCGCCAGCAGCCGCTGGGACAGCCCGGGAGTGGGGACAGATACGCAGTATTTT

V: TRBV30
D: NA
length: 14
size: NA
J: TRBJ1-5
CDR3: CAWSGGMSNQPQHF
DNA: TGTGCCTGGAGTGGAGGGATGAGCAATCAGCCCCAGCATTTT

V: TRBV28
D: TRBD1
length: 12
size: NA
J: TRBJ2-7
CDR3: CASPTDRDEQYF
DNA: TGTGCCAGCCCTACTGACAGGGACGAGCAGTACTTC

V: TRBV11-2
D: TRBD2
length: 17
size: many
J: TRBJ2-6
CDR3: CASSLGAGGSGANVLTF
DNA: TGTGCCAGCAGCTTAGGAGCGGGAGGCTCTGGGGCCAACGTCCTGACTTTC

V: TRBV7-9
D: TRBD1
length: 14
size: NA
J: TRBJ2-3
CDR3: CASSSGTGTDTQYF
DNA: TGTGCCAGCAGCTCCGGGACAGGCACAGATACGCAGTATTTT

V: TRBV29-1
D: TRBD1
length: 12
size: few
J: TRBJ2-3
CDR3: CSVGTGADTQYF
DNA: TGCAGCGTTGGCACAGGGGCAGATACGCAGTATTTT

V: TRBV5-1
D: NA
length: 15
size: few
J: TRBJ2-2
CDR3: CASSFRDSHTGELFF
DNA: TGCGCCAGCAGCTTCCGGGACTCCCACACCGGGGAGCTGTTTTTT

V: TRBV7-8
D: NA
length: 14
size: NA
J: TRBJ2-3
CDR3: CASSLVSGPDTQYF
DNA: TGTGCCAGCAGCTTAGTGTCGGGTCCAGATACGCAGTATTTT

V: TRBV2
D: NA
length: 16
size: NA
J: TRBJ2-3
CDR3: CASSEVKRTSTDTQYF
DNA: TGTGCCAGCAGTGAAGTCAAACGGACTAGCACAGATACGCAGTATTTT

V: TRBV2
D: TRBD1
length: 14
size: few
J: TRBJ2-7
CDR3: CASSDTGTGAEQYF
DNA: TGTGCCAGCAGTGACACCGGGACAGGGGCCGAGCAGTACTTC

V: TRBV30
D: NA
length: 14
size: few
J: TRBJ1-3
CDR3: CAWNKGYSGNTIYF
DNA: TGTGCCTGGAATAAGGGGTACTCTGGAAACACCATATATTTT

V: TRBV7-8
D: TRBD1
length: 14
size: few
J: TRBJ1-1
CDR3: CASSQRTGGTEAFF
DNA: TGTGCCAGCAGCCAGAGGACAGGGGGAACTGAAGCTTTCTTT

V: TRBV20-1
D: NA
length: 14
size: few
J: TRBJ1-5
CDR3: CSAQPTGNNQPQHF
DNA: TGCAGTGCCCAACCGACGGGTAACAATCAGCCCCAGCATTTT

V: TRBV12-5
D: NA
length: 12
size: NA
J: TRBJ2-1
CDR3: CASGLVHGEQFF
DNA: TGTGCTAGTGGTTTGGTACATGGTGAGCAGTTCTTC

V: TRBV12-3/TRBV12-4
D: NA
length: 12
size: few
J: TRBJ1-2
CDR3: CASSLVWSGYTF
DNA: TGTGCCAGCAGTTTAGTTTGGTCTGGCTACACCTTC

V: TRBV30
D: TRBD2
length: 14
size: few
J: TRBJ2-3
CDR3: CAWSKVAGEDTQYF
DNA: TGTGCCTGGAGTAAGGTAGCGGGAGAGGATACGCAGTATTTT

V: TRBV6-2/TRBV6-3
D: TRBD2
length: 14
size: NA
J: TRBJ2-2
CDR3: CASIRTSGSGELFF
DNA: TGTGCCAGCATTCGGACTAGCGGTAGCGGGGAGCTGTTTTTT

V: TRBV7-9
D: NA
length: 13
size: NA
J: TRBJ2-6
CDR3: CAIRGSGANVLTF
DNA: TGTGCCATCAGGGGATCTGGGGCCAACGTCCTGACTTTC